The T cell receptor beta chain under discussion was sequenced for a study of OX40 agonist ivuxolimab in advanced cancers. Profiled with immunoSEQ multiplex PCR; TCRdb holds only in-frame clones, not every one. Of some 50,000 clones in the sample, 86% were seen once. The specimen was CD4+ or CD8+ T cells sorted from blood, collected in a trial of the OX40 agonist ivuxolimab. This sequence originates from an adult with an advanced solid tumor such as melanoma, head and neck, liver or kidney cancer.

CDR3 residues: CASSPEGHYNEQFF. Here the CDR3 DNA reads TGCGCCAGCAGCCCCGAGGGGCACTACAATGAGCAGTTCTTC. The chain employs TRBV5-1 and TRBJ2-1; either TRBD1 or TRBD2 may fit D (5 bases each). From germline, CDR1 is SGHRS and CDR2 YFSETQ. The CDR3 covers 14 residues. The ends were cut back, 4 bases at V and 3 bases at J, with 11 bases in the middle.